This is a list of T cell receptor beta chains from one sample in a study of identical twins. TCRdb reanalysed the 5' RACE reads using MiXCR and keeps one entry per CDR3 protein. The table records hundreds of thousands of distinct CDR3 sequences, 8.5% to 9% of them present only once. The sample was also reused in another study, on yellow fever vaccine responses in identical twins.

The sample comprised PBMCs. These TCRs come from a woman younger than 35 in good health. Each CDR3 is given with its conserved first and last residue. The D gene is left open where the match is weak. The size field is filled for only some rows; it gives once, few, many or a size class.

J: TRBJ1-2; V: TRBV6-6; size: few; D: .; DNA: TGTGCCACTCGATTCCTATATGGCTACACCTTC; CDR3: CATRFLYGYTF
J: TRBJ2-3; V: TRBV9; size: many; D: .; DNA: TGTGCCAGCAGCGTAGGAGGGACTGGCACAGATACGCAGTATTTT; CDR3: CASSVGGTGTDTQYF
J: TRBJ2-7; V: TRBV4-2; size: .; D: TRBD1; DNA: TGTGCCAGCAGACAAGATCTAGGACAGGCGTACGAGCAGTACTTC; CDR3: CASRQDLGQAYEQYF
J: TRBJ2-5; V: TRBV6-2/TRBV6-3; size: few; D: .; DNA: TGTGCCAGCAGTGACTACGCAGCCCTGGGGGAACAAGAGACCCAGTACTTC; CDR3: CASSDYAALGEQETQYF
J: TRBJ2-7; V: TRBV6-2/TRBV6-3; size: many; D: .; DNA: TGTGCCAGCAGTTACAACGACGAGCAGTACTTC; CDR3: CASSYNDEQYF
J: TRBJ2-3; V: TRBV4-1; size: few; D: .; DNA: TGCGCCAGCAGCCAGGACGACAGCACAGATACGCAGTATTTT; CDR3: CASSQDDSTDTQYF
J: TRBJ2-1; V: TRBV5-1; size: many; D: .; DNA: TGCGCCAGCAGCTTGGCCCCAAACTCCTACAATGAGCAGTTCTTC; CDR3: CASSLAPNSYNEQFF
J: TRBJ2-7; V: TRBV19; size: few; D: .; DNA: TGTGCCAGTAGTATGGGCCCCTACGAGCAGTACTTC; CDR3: CASSMGPYEQYF
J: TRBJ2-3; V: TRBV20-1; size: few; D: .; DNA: TGCAGTGCTAGATTCCCGAGCACAGATACGCAGTATTTT; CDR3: CSARFPSTDTQYF
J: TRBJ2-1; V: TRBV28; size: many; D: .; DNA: TGTGCCAGCAGTTTATCCGTAAAAATCAGTGGTGAGCAGTTCTTC; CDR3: CASSLSVKISGEQFF
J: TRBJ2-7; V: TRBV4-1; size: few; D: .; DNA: TGCGCCAGCAGCCAAGATGTCTTCTACGAGCAGTACTTC; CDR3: CASSQDVFYEQYF
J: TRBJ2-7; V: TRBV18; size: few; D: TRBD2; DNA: TGTGCCAGCTCACCTCGGCTAGCGGTGAGCTCCTACGAGCAGTACTTC; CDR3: CASSPRLAVSSYEQYF
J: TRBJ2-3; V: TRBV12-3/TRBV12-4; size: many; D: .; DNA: TGTGCCAGCAGTTTTGGGCGGACCGCCACAGATACGCAGTATTTT; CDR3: CASSFGRTATDTQYF
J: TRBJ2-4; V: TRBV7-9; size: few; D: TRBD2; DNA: TGTGCCAGCAGCTCCCCTACTACCGGGACTAACGAAAACATTCAGTACTTC; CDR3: CASSSPTTGTNENIQYF
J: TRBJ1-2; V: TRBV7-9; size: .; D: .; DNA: TGTGCCAGCAGCTTATTGGACGTATATGGCTACACCTTC; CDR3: CASSLLDVYGYTF
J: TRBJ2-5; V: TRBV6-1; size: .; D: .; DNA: TGTGCCAGCAGGCCGCTGATGGCCGTCGAGACCCAGTACTTC; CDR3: CASRPLMAVETQYF
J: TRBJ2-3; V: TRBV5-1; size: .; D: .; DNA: TGCGCCAGCAGCCCAGAGGGGTCTGTGGATACGCAGTATTTT; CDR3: CASSPEGSVDTQYF
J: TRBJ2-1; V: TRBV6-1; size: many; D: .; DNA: TGTGCCAGCAGGCCCGGGATAGCGGAGAATGAGCAGTTCTTC; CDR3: CASRPGIAENEQFF
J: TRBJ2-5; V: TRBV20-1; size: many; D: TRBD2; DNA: TGCAGTGCTAGTGGACTAGCGCCGTTGGAGACCCAGTACTTC; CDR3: CSASGLAPLETQYF
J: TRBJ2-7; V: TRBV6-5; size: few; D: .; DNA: TGTGCCAGCAGTTACATGGGGGACACCTACGAGCAGTACTTC; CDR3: CASSYMGDTYEQYF
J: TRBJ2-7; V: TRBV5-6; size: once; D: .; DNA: TGTGCCATGAGCCCCGAGCGGGTCGGACACTACGAGCAGTACTTC; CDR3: CAMSPERVGHYEQYF
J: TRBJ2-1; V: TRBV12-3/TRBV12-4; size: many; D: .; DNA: TGTGCCAGCGGACCCGGCAGGGCTGAAGGCAATGAGCAGTTCTTC; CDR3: CASGPGRAEGNEQFF
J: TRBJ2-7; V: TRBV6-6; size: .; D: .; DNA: TGTGCCAGCAGTTACCAAAGTTCCTACGAGCAGTACTTC; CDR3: CASSYQSSYEQYF
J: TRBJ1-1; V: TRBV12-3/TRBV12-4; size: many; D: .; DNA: TGTGCCAGCAGTGTCTCAAGGGGCACTGAAGCTTTCTTT; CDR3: CASSVSRGTEAFF
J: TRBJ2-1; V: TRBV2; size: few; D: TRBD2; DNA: TGTGCCAGCAGTGATAGAAGCGGGAGTTCCTACAATGAGCAGTTCTTC; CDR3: CASSDRSGSSYNEQFF
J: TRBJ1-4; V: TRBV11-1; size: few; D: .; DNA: TGTGCCAGCAGCCCCTTTACAACTAATGAAAAACTGTTTTTT; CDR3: CASSPFTTNEKLFF